This T cell receptor beta chain comes out of a study of T cell changes during pregnancy in multiple sclerosis. Germline loops: CDR1 MNHEY, CDR2 SMNVEV (reference sequence). Trimming removed 8 bases from V and 0 bases from J, with 15 bases in between. The CDR3 sequence is 15 residues long. Profiled with immunoSEQ multiplex PCR; TCRdb holds only in-frame clones, not every one. Seen here are 40,000 to 55,000 clones, 75% to 90% observed once, and the top ten hold 4.7%. Here the sequenced sample was peripheral blood, taken in the second trimester of pregnancy. This chain uses TRBV27 with TRBJ2-3, with D possibly TRBD1 on 5 matching bases. This receptor was taken from a female donor in good health, enrolled as a control in a pregnancy study. The chain's CDR3 is CASLPRGYSTDTQYF. CDR3 DNA: TGTGCCAGCCTGCCAAGGGGCTATAGCACAGATACGCAGTATTTT.